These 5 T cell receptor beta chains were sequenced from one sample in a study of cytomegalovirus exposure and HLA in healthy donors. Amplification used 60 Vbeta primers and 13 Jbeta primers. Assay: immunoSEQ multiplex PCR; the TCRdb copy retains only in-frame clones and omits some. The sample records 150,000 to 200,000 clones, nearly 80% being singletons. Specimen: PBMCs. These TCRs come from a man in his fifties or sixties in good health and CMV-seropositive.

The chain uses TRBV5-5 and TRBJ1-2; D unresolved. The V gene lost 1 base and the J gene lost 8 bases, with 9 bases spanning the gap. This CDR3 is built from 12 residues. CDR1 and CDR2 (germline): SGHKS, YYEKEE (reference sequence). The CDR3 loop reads CASSLSDQGYTF. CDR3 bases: TGTGCCAGCAGCTTGAGTGATCAGGGCTACACCTTC. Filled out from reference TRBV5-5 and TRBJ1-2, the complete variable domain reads DAGVTQSPTHLIKTRGQQVTLRCSPISGHKSVSWYQQVLGQGPQFIFQYYEKEERGRGNFPDRFSARQFPNYSSELNVNALLLGDSALYLCASSLSDQGYTFGSGTRLTVV.

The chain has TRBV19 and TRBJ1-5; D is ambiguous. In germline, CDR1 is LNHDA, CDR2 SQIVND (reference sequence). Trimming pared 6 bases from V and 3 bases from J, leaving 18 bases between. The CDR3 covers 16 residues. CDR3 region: CASRLPGGDINQPQHF. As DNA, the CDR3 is TGTGCCAGTAGACTCCCCGGCGGGGATATCAATCAGCCCCAGCATTTT. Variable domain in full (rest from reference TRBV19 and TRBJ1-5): DGGITQSPKYLFRKEGQNVTLSCEQNLNHDAMYWYRQDPGQGLRLIYYSQIVNDFQKGDIAEGYSVSREKKESFPLTVTSAQKNPTAFYLCASRLPGGDINQPQHFGDGTRLSIL.

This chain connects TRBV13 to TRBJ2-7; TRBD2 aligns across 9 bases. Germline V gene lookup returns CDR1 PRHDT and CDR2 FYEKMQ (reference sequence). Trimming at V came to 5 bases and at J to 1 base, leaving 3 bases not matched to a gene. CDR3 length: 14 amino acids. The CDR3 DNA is TGTGCCAGCAGCCTAGCGGGACAGTCCTACGAGCAGTACTTC. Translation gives CASSLAGQSYEQYF.

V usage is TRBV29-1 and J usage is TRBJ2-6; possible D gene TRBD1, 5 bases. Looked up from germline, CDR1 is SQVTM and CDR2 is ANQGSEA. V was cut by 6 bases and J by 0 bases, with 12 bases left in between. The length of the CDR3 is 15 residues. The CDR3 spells CSVWGISSGANVLTF. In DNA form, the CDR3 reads TGCAGCGTCTGGGGCATTAGCTCTGGGGCCAACGTCCTGACTTTC. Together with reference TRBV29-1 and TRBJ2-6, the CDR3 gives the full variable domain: SAVISQKPSRDICQRGTSLTIQCQVDSQVTMMFWYRQQPGQSLTLIATANQGSEATYESGFVIDKFPISRPNLTFSTLTVSNMSPEDSSIYLCSVWGISSGANVLTFGAGSRLTVL.

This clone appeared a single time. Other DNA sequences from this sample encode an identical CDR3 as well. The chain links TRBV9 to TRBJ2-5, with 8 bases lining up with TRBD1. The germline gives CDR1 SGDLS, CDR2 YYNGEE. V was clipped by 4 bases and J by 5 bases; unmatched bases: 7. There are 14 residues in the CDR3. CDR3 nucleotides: TGTGCCAGCAGCTCGAGGACAGGGCAGGAGACCCAGTACTTC. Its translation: CASSSRTGQETQYF.